Following are 5 T cell receptor beta chains from one sample sequenced in a study of blood T cell repertoires in COVID-19. Clones were read by immunoSEQ multiplex PCR, and TCRdb kept only the in-frame ones, dropping some. The repertoire holds about 180,000 clones, with 80% to 85% as singletons. Sequenced input: peripheral blood. The receptors derive from a woman older than 75 with COVID-19, enrolled during active disease.

CDR3 residues: CAIRISGDASNYGYTF. The CDR3 DNA is TGTGCCATCAGGATAAGCGGGGACGCCTCTAACTATGGCTACACCTTC. The V call is TRBV10-3, the J call TRBJ1-2, with TRBD1 as a possible D gene (5 bases). V shed 6 bases and J shed 0 bases, with 17 bases lying between them. The CDR3 consists of 16 residues. CDR1 is ENHRY, CDR2 SYGVKD, per germline.

As concerns this clone: The sample has other DNA sequences that encode this CDR3 too. The V gene is TRBV7-2, the J gene TRBJ2-7; TRBD2 might be the D (5 bases). The CDR3 length is 14 residues. V gave up 2 bases and J gave up 2 bases, with 10 bases separating them. Germline CDR1 SGHTA, CDR2 FQGNSA. The CDR3 DNA reads TGTGCCAGCAGCTTACGAGACGGGACCTACGAGCAGTACTTC. It translates to CASSLRDGTYEQYF.

Comments on this clone: Other DNA sequences in the same sample also yield this CDR3. This rearrangement joins TRBV29-1 to TRBJ2-5; D ambiguous. Trimming shortened V by 0 bases and J by 5 bases, and 4 bases separated the two germline ends. The V gene's germline CDR1 is SQVTM and CDR2 ANQGSEA. This CDR3 has 11 residues. The CDR3 region has the DNA TGCAGCGTTGAAGATCTGGAGACCCAGTACTTC. Its protein is CSVEDLETQYF.

The chain is built from TRBV2 and TRBJ1-2; 10 nucleotides align to TRBD1. Germline V gene data show CDR1 as SNHLY and CDR2 as FYNNEI. The CDR3 is 15 amino acids. V lost 6 bases, J lost 3 bases, and 7 bases stayed unmatched. CDR3 sequence: CASSLRQGAYYGYTF. For the CDR3, the DNA is TGTGCCAGCAGCCTTAGACAGGGGGCTTACTATGGCTACACCTTC.

The genes are TRBV6-1 and TRBJ1-6; a weak D match, TRBD1 (5 bases). This CDR3 has 15 amino acids. The V gene lost 1 base and the J gene lost 10 bases, with 14 bases spanning the gap. Germline CDR1 reads MNHNS; CDR2 reads SASEGT. The CDR3 DNA sequence: TGTGCCAGCAGTGAAGATATAGGGGAAAGATCACCCCTCCACTTT. This gives the protein CASSEDIGERSPLHF.